The sequence of this TCR beta chain was determined in a study of CD4 T cells in relation to SARS-CoV-2 and coronaviruses. On the study more broadly: After roughly 11 days of antigen culture, PBMC TCR beta CDR3s were sequenced.

Before the COVID-19 pandemic, during about 2010-2018, CD4+ T cells were taken from unexposed donors. CD4+ T cells were isolated from the cells after about 11 days of culture. Half the medium was replaced with IL-2 medium on days 3 and 7. As for this clone: Its antigen is currently unknown.

CDR1 is SEHNR and CDR2 is FQNEAQ in the germline V gene (reference sequence). Trimming cost V 4 bases and J 3 bases; bases outside gene matches: 6. This CDR3 has 14 residues. Sequencing used immunoSEQ multiplex PCR; TCRdb keeps in-frame clones, though not all of them. This table has about 18,000 clones, 81% appearing once. This TCR was recovered from a human donor in good health. Sequencing used CD4+ T cells from PBMCs, cultured in vitro. J is TRBJ2-7 and V is TRBV7-9, with 7 bases identical to TRBD1. CDR3 DNA: TGTGCCAGCAGCTCAACGACAGGGATCTACGAGCAGTACTTC. Residues: CASSSTTGIYEQYF.